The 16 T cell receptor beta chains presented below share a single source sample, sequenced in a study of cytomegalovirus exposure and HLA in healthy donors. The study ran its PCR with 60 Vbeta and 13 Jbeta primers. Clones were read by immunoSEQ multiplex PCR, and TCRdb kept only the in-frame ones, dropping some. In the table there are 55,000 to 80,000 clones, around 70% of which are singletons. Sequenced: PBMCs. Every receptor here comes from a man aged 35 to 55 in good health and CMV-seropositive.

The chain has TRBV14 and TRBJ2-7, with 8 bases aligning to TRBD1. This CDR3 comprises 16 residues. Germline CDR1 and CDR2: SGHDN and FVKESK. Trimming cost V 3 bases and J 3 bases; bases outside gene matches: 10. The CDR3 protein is CASSHLGTGGGYEQYF. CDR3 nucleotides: TGTGCCAGCAGCCATCTTGGCACAGGGGGAGGCTACGAGCAGTACTTC. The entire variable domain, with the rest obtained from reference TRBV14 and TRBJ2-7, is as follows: EAGVTQFPSHSVIEKGQTVTLRCDPISGHDNLYWYRRVMGKEIKFLLHFVKESKQDESGMPNNRFLAERTGGTYSTLKVQPAELEDSGVYFCASSHLGTGGGYEQYFGPGTRLTVT.

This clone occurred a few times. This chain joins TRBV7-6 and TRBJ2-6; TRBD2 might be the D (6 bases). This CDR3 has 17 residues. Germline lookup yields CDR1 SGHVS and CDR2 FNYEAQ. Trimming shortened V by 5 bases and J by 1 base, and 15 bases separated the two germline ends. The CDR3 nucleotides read TGTGCCAGCAGCCCGGGACGGAGGGAGTCTGGGGCCAACGTCCTGACTTTC. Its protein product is CASSPGRRESGANVLTF.

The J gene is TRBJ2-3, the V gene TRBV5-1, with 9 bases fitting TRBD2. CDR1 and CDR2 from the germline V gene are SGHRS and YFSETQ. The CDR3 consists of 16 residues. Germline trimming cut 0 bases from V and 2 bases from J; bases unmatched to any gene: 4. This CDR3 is CASSLARGGSTDTQYF. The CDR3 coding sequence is TGCGCCAGCAGCTTGGCGCGGGGGGGTTCCACAGATACGCAGTATTTT.

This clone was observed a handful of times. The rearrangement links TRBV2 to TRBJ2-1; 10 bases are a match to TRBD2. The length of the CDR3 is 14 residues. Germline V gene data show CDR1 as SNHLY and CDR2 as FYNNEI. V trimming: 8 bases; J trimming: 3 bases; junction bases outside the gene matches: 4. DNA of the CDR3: TGTGCCAGCTCGCTAGCGGGGGACTACAATGAGCAGTTCTTC. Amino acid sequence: CASSLAGDYNEQFF.

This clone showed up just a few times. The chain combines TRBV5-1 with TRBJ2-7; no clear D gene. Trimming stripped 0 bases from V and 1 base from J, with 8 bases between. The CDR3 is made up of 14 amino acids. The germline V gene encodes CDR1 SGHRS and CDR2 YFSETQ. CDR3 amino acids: CASSLAAASYEQYF. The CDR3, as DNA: TGCGCCAGCAGCTTGGCCGCGGCTTCCTACGAGCAGTACTTC.

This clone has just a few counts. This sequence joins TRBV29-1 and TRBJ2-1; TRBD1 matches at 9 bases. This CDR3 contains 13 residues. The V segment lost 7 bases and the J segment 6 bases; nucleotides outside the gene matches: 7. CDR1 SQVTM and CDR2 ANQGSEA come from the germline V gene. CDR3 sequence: CSAKQGASNEQFF. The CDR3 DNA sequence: TGCAGCGCCAAACAGGGGGCGAGCAATGAGCAGTTCTTC.

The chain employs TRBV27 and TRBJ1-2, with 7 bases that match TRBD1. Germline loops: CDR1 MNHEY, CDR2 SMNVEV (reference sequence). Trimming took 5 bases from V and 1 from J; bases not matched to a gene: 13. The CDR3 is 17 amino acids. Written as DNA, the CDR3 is TGTGCCAGCAGTCCCCGACAGGGCGACAGCATTAACTATGGCTACACCTTC. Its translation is CASSPRQGDSINYGYTF.

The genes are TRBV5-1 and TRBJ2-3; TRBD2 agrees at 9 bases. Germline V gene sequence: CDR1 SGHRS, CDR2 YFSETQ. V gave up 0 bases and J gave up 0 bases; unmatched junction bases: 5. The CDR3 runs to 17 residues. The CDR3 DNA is TGCGCCAGCAGCTTGGAAGCTAGCGGGGTTAGCACAGATACGCAGTATTTT. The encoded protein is CASSLEASGVSTDTQYF.

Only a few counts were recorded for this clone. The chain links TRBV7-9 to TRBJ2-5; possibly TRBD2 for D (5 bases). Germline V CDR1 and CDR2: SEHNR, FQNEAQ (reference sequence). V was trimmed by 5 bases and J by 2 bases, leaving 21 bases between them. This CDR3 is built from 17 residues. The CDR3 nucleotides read TGTGCCAGCAGCCCCGGCTCCACTCGGGGAGAACAAGAGACCCAGTACTTC. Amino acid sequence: CASSPGSTRGEQETQYF.

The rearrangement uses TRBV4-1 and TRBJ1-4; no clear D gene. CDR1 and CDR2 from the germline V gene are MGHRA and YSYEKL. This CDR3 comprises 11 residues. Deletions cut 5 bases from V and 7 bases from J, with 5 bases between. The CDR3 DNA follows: TGCGCCAGCAGCGGCGGTGAAAAACTGTTTTTT. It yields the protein CASSGGEKLFF.

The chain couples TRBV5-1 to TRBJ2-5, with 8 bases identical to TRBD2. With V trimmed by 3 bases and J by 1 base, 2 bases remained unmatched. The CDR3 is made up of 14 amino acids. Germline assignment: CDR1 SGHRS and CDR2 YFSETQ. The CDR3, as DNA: TGCGCCAGCAGCTCGGGGGGGGTCCAAGAGACCCAGTACTTC. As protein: CASSSGGVQETQYF. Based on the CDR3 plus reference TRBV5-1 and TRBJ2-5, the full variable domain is KAGVTQTPRYLIKTRGQQVTLSCSPISGHRSVSWYQQTPGQGLQFLFEYFSETQRNKGNFPGRFSGRQFSNSRSEMNVSTLELGDSALYLCASSSGGVQETQYFGPGTRLLVL.

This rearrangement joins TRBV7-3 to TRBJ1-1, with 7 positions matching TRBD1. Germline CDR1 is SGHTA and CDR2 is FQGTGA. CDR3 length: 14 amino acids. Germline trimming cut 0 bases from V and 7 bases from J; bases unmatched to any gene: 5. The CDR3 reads CASSLTWDSHEAFF. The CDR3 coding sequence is TGTGCCAGCAGCTTAACCTGGGACAGCCATGAAGCTTTCTTT. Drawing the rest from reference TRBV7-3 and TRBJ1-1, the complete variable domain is GAGVSQTPSNKVTEKGKYVELRCDPISGHTALYWYRQSLGQGPEFLIYFQGTGAADDSGLPNDRFFAVRPEGSVSTLKIQRTERGDSAVYLCASSLTWDSHEAFFGQGTRLTVV.

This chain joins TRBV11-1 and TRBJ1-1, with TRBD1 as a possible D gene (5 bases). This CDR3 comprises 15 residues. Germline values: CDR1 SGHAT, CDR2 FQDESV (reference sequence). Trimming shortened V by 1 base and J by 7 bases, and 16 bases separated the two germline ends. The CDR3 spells CASSLVASGADEAFF. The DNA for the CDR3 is TGTGCCAGCAGCTTAGTTGCTAGTGGGGCAGATGAAGCTTTCTTT.

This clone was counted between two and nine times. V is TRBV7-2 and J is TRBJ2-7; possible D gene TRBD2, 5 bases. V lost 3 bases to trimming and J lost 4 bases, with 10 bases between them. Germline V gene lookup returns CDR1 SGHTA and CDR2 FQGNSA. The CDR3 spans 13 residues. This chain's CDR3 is CASSFGVPYEQYF. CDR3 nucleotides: TGTGCCAGCAGCTTCGGGGTCCCTTACGAGCAGTACTTC.

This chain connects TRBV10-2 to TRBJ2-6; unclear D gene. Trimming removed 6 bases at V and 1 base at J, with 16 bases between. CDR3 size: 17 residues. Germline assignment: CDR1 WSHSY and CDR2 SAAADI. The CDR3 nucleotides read TGCGCCAGCAGCGATTCCGTGTCAGTGTCTGGGGCCAACGTCCTGACTTTC. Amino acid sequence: CASSDSVSVSGANVLTF.

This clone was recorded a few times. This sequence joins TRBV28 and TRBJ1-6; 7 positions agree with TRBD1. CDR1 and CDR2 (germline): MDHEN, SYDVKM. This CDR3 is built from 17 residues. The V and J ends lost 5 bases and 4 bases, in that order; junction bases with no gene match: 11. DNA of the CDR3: TGTGCCAGCAGTCCCACGGACAGGAACCGTTATAATTCACCCCTCCACTTT. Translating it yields CASSPTDRNRYNSPLHF.